These 29 T cell receptor beta chains share one sample of origin, sequenced in a study of blood T cell repertoires in COVID-19. Using immunoSEQ multiplex PCR, the repertoire was profiled, and TCRdb retains in-frame clones only, with some absent. The sample yields around 190,000 clones, roughly 77% seen once. Sequenced material: PBMCs or T cells enriched from blood (not recorded which). These receptors all stem from a man aged 35 to 55 who had recovered from COVID-19.

This clone occurred many times. The chain uses TRBV27 and TRBJ1-2; 9 bases line up with TRBD1. The CDR3 is 14 amino acids. Germline CDR1 reads MNHEY; CDR2 reads SMNVEV (reference sequence). V dropped 4 bases and J dropped 4; count of bases not matched to a gene: 4. The CDR3 loop is CASSSPGQGYGYTF. DNA for the CDR3: TGTGCCAGCAGTTCCCCGGGACAGGGCTATGGCTACACCTTC.

This chain links TRBV5-4 with TRBJ1-3, with 9 nucleotides matching TRBD1. V was pared by 1 base and J by 4 bases, with 3 bases of the junction left unmatched. The CDR3 is 15 residues long. Germline V gene data show CDR1 as SGHNT and CDR2 as YYREEE (reference sequence). CDR3 region: CASSLSGTGGNTIYF. The CDR3 nucleotides are TGTGCCAGCAGCTTGTCCGGGACAGGGGGAAACACCATATATTTT.

The chain recombines TRBV4-1 with TRBJ2-1; no clear D. V was shortened by 0 bases and J by 9 bases, with 6 bases between the two germline ends. The CDR3 consists of 12 residues. Germline-derived CDR1 and CDR2 are MGHRA and YSYEKL. CDR3 region: CASSQDSVEQFF. In DNA form, the CDR3 reads TGCGCCAGCAGCCAAGATAGTGTTGAGCAGTTCTTC.

The chain is built from TRBV7-9 and TRBJ1-3, with D maybe TRBD1 (6 bases). The V end lost 4 bases, the J end lost 5 bases, and 12 bases lay between the germline ends. Germline lookup yields CDR1 SEHNR and CDR2 FQNEAQ (reference sequence). The CDR3 covers 14 residues. In nucleotides, the CDR3 is TGTGCCAGCAGCTCTAGCGGACAGAGAAACACCATATATTTT. Its protein product is CASSSSGQRNTIYF.

The chain has TRBV5-1 and TRBJ2-2, with unresolved D. V dropped 4 bases and J dropped 2 bases, with 9 bases sitting between them. CDR3 length: 14 amino acids. In germline, CDR1 is SGHRS, CDR2 YFSETQ. Written as DNA, the CDR3 is TGCGCCAGCAGCAGAGAATCAAACACCGGGGAGCTGTTTTTT. Amino acids: CASSRESNTGELFF. The whole variable domain, filled in from reference TRBV5-1 and TRBJ2-2, reads KAGVTQTPRYLIKTRGQQVTLSCSPISGHRSVSWYQQTPGQGLQFLFEYFSETQRNKGNFPGRFSGRQFSNSRSEMNVSTLELGDSALYLCASSRESNTGELFFGEGSRLTVL.

V usage is TRBV10-2 and J usage is TRBJ1-5; D possibly corresponds to TRBD1 (6 bases). CDR1 is WSHSY, CDR2 SAAADI, per germline. The CDR3 is made up of 14 amino acids. The ends were cut back, 5 bases at V and 4 bases at J, with 12 bases in the middle. DNA of the CDR3: TGCGCCAGCAGTTTACAGGGCGCGAATCAGCCCCAGCATTTT. The encoded protein is CASSLQGANQPQHF.

The chain joins TRBV24-1 to TRBJ2-1; D not resolved. The germline V gene encodes CDR1 KGHDR and CDR2 SFDVKD. Trimming took off 4 bases at V and 4 bases at J, with 4 bases between the two ends. The CDR3 loop spans 12 amino acids. The CDR3 DNA reads as TGTGCCACCAGTGACCCTTACAATGAGCAGTTCTTC. Translated, it gives CATSDPYNEQFF.

The J gene is TRBJ2-2, the V gene TRBV5-4, with TRBD1 identical over 7 bases. Germline values: CDR1 SGHNT, CDR2 YYREEE (reference sequence). Germline trimming cut 2 bases from V and 6 bases from J; bases unmatched to any gene: 4. The CDR3 has 14 residues. In DNA, the CDR3 is TGTGCCAGCAGCTTAAGGGGGCAGGCCGGGGAGCTGTTTTTT. Its translation: CASSLRGQAGELFF. The full variable domain, in which reference TRBV5-4 and TRBJ2-2 provide the parts outside the CDR3, is ETGVTQSPTHLIKTRGQQVTLRCSSQSGHNTVSWYQQALGQGPQFIFQYYREEENGRGNFPPRFSGLQFPNYSSELNVNALELDDSALYLCASSLRGQAGELFFGEGSRLTVL.

V is TRBV30 and J is TRBJ1-1, with 7 bases aligning to TRBD1. This CDR3 spans 13 amino acids. Germline V gene lookup returns CDR1 GTSNPN and CDR2 SVGIG (reference sequence). The V segment lost 0 bases and the J segment 8 bases; nucleotides outside the gene matches: 6. This chain's CDR3 is CAWSVIRDSEAFF. CDR3 DNA: TGTGCCTGGAGTGTAATCCGGGACAGCGAAGCTTTCTTT.

This chain joins TRBV20-1 and TRBJ2-7; 7 bases agree with TRBD1. Looked up from germline, CDR1 is DFQATT and CDR2 is SNEGSKA (reference sequence). This CDR3 has 11 amino acids. CDR3 region: CSLGGNYEQYF. CDR3 DNA sequence: TGCAGCCTAGGGGGCAACTACGAGCAGTACTTC.

The chain employs TRBV27 and TRBJ2-5; 11 bases match TRBD2. Germline V gene lookup returns CDR1 MNHEY and CDR2 SMNVEV (reference sequence). The CDR3 has 15 amino acids. J was trimmed by 4 bases and V by 3 bases; bases with no gene match: 4. This CDR3 reads CASSLFGTSGETQYF. DNA for the CDR3: TGTGCCAGCAGTTTGTTCGGGACTAGCGGAGAGACCCAGTACTTC.

A note on this clone: This sample includes further DNA sequences coding for the same CDR3. V usage is TRBV5-1 and J usage is TRBJ1-2, with 9 positions matching TRBD1. Germline trimming cut 4 bases from V and 2 bases from J; bases unmatched to any gene: 3. CDR1 and CDR2 from the germline V gene are SGHRS and YFSETQ. The length of the CDR3 is 14 residues. CDR3 loop: CASSPTGGNYGYTF. In DNA, the CDR3 is TGCGCCAGCAGCCCGACAGGGGGGAACTATGGCTACACCTTC. The whole variable domain, filled in from reference TRBV5-1 and TRBJ1-2, reads KAGVTQTPRYLIKTRGQQVTLSCSPISGHRSVSWYQQTPGQGLQFLFEYFSETQRNKGNFPGRFSGRQFSNSRSEMNVSTLELGDSALYLCASSPTGGNYGYTFGSGTRLTVV.

V is TRBV28 and J is TRBJ1-2; unclear D gene. V shed 6 bases and J shed 0 bases, with 2 bases lying between them. The CDR3 is 11 residues long. Germline V CDR1 and CDR2: MDHEN, SYDVKM. In DNA form, the CDR3 reads TGTGCCAGCAGCACTAACTATGGCTACACCTTC. This sequence encodes CASSTNYGYTF.

The chain has TRBV3-1 (or the pseudogene TRBV3-2) and TRBJ2-7, with 9 bases matching TRBD2. CDR1 is LGHDT, CDR2 YNNKEL, per germline (reference sequence). CDR3 length: 14 amino acids. With V trimmed by 3 bases and J by 2 bases, 2 bases remained unmatched. The CDR3, as DNA: TGTGCCAGCAGCCAGGGACTAGCAGCCTACGAGCAGTACTTC. Protein: CASSQGLAAYEQYF.

This clone was observed a handful of times. This chain links TRBV11-2 with TRBJ1-6; tentative D call: TRBD1 (5 bases). CDR3 length: 15 residues. The germline V and J ends were trimmed by 6 bases and 6 bases, with 15 bases remaining between them. Germline CDR1 is SGHAT and CDR2 is FQNNGV. CDR3 coding DNA: TGTGCCAGCAGAGGGGAACACACGGCTAATTCACCCCTCCACTTT. This gives the protein CASRGEHTANSPLHF.

CDR3 nucleotide sequence: TGCGCCAGCAGCTTGGAGGCCGGGAATGAAAAACTGTTTTTT. Translated: CASSLEAGNEKLFF. The chain recombines TRBV5-1 with TRBJ1-4; no definite D call. The CDR3 length is 14 residues. V was clipped by 0 bases and J by 5 bases, with 8 bases between them. Germline V gene sequence: CDR1 SGHRS, CDR2 YFSETQ.

This clone was detected a few times. V usage is TRBV4-1 and J usage is TRBJ2-1, with 13 bases matching TRBD2. From germline, CDR1 is MGHRA and CDR2 YSYEKL. Trimming removed 6 bases from V and 3 bases from J; junction bases left unmatched: 5. The CDR3 runs 16 residues. CDR3 nucleotide sequence: TGCGCCAGCAGTCCTGGGACTAGCGGGAACTACAATGAGCAGTTCTTC. Translated, it gives CASSPGTSGNYNEQFF.

This clone was recorded a few times. This rearrangement joins TRBV19 to TRBJ1-1; D gene uncertain. CDR1 is LNHDA, CDR2 SQIVND, per germline (reference sequence). V was clipped by 1 base and J by 5 bases, with 8 bases between them. This CDR3 is 13 amino acids long. CDR3 sequence reads: CASSIGQLTEAFF. The CDR3 DNA sequence: TGTGCCAGTAGTATAGGGCAGTTGACTGAAGCTTTCTTT. Variable domain in full (rest from reference TRBV19 and TRBJ1-1): DGGITQSPKYLFRKEGQNVTLSCEQNLNHDAMYWYRQDPGQGLRLIYYSQIVNDFQKGDIAEGYSVSREKKESFPLTVTSAQKNPTAFYLCASSIGQLTEAFFGQGTRLTVV.

The rearrangement joins TRBV19 to TRBJ1-4, with a tentative D call TRBD1 (5 bases). The germline gives CDR1 LNHDA, CDR2 SQIVND (reference sequence). Trimming stripped 3 bases from V and 6 bases from J, with 8 bases between. The CDR3 contains 13 residues. CDR3 sequence reads: CASSIRADEKLFF. CDR3 bases: TGTGCCAGTAGTATCAGGGCTGATGAAAAACTGTTTTTT.

This chain links TRBV2 with TRBJ2-3; 7 bases agree with TRBD2. CDR3 length: 14 amino acids. In germline, CDR1 is SNHLY, CDR2 FYNNEI. Trimming removed 5 bases from V and 1 base from J; junction bases left unmatched: 3. In DNA form, the CDR3 reads TGTGCCAGCAGTAAGGCGGGAGGCACAGATACGCAGTATTTT. It translates to CASSKAGGTDTQYF. The full variable domain, in which reference TRBV2 and TRBJ2-3 provide the parts outside the CDR3, is EPEVTQTPSHQVTQMGQEVILRCVPISNHLYFYWYRQILGQKVEFLVSFYNNEISEKSEIFDDQFSVERPDGSNFTLKIRSTKLEDSAMYFCASSKAGGTDTQYFGPGTRLTVL.

This rearrangement joins TRBV5-1 to TRBJ2-1; 11 nucleotides match TRBD1. Per germline, CDR1 SGHRS and CDR2 YFSETQ. The CDR3 has 18 residues. Unmatched junction bases numbered 8, after V lost 0 bases and J lost 3 bases. Written as DNA, the CDR3 is TGCGCCAGCAGCTTGGCGGAAGGGACAGGGGGACTCTACAATGAGCAGTTCTTC. This gives the protein CASSLAEGTGGLYNEQFF.

This chain joins TRBV19 and TRBJ2-3, with 14 bases fitting TRBD2. The CDR3 runs to 17 residues. Trimming took 3 bases from V and 3 from J; bases not matched to a gene: 5. Germline lookup yields CDR1 LNHDA and CDR2 SQIVND (reference sequence). CDR3 sequence (DNA): TGTGCCAGTAGTATCCCGGGACTAGCGGGGGAAACAGATACGCAGTATTTT. Amino acids: CASSIPGLAGETDTQYF. Filled out from reference TRBV19 and TRBJ2-3, the complete variable domain reads DGGITQSPKYLFRKEGQNVTLSCEQNLNHDAMYWYRQDPGQGLRLIYYSQIVNDFQKGDIAEGYSVSREKKESFPLTVTSAQKNPTAFYLCASSIPGLAGETDTQYFGPGTRLTVL.

This chain joins TRBV11-2 and TRBJ2-6; tentatively, D is TRBD1 (6 bases). The CDR3 is made up of 18 amino acids. Germline CDR1 and CDR2: SGHAT and FQNNGV. Trimming took 6 bases from V and 3 from J, leaving 21 bases between them. CDR3 in DNA: TGTGCCAGCAGACACCCGGGACACCCTGCAAGTGGGGCCAACGTCCTGACTTTC. Translated: CASRHPGHPASGANVLTF.

The chain combines TRBV28 with TRBJ1-1; TRBD1 matches 7 bases. Germline V gives CDR1 MDHEN, CDR2 SYDVKM. The J segment lost 3 bases and the V segment lost 8 bases, leaving 12 bases of the junction unmatched. There are 15 residues in the CDR3. This chain's CDR3 is CASASWEGGDTEAFF. CDR3 sequence (DNA): TGTGCCAGCGCATCCTGGGAAGGGGGCGACACTGAAGCTTTCTTT.

J is TRBJ1-2 and V is TRBV3-1 (or the pseudogene TRBV3-2), with 7 bases fitting TRBD1. Germline V CDR1 and CDR2: LGHDT, YNNKEL (reference sequence). The trim removed 0 bases at V and 0 bases at J, leaving 4 bases unmatched. The CDR3 runs 16 residues. Written as DNA, the CDR3 is TGTGCCAGCAGCCAAGATCGGACAGGATCTAACTATGGCTACACCTTC. As protein: CASSQDRTGSNYGYTF.

This clone has a handful of counts. V is TRBV4-1 and J is TRBJ2-1; the D gene is possibly TRBD2 (5 bases). CDR3 length equals 15 residues. V lost 1 base and J 0 bases, leaving 7 bases between the germline ends. The germline V gene encodes CDR1 MGHRA and CDR2 YSYEKL. The CDR3 coding sequence is TGCGCCAGCAGCCAAGTGGGGAGCTCCTACAATGAGCAGTTCTTC. Translation gives CASSQVGSSYNEQFF.

V is TRBV24-1 and J is TRBJ2-1, with D maybe TRBD2 (5 bases). V gave up 4 bases and J gave up 7 bases, with 10 bases separating them. The CDR3 covers 13 residues. Germline V gene lookup returns CDR1 KGHDR and CDR2 SFDVKD. The CDR3 loop reads CATSDYGGNEQFF. CDR3 DNA: TGTGCCACCAGTGACTATGGAGGAAATGAGCAGTTCTTC.

V is TRBV7-9 and J is TRBJ1-1; D is ambiguous. Germline V CDR1 and CDR2: SEHNR, FQNEAQ (reference sequence). The CDR3 has 13 amino acids. V lost 3 bases, J lost 4 bases, and 9 bases lay in between. The CDR3 is CASSLALSTEAFF. The CDR3 region has the DNA TGTGCCAGCAGCTTGGCATTAAGCACTGAAGCTTTCTTT.

This clone was detected only once. CDR3 loop: CATSDGSGSYEQYF. Here the CDR3 DNA reads TGTGCCACCAGTGACGGGAGCGGCTCCTACGAGCAGTACTTC. J is TRBJ2-7 and V is TRBV24-1; tentative D call: TRBD2 (6 bases). Trimming took off 4 bases at V and 0 bases at J, with 9 bases between the two ends. The germline gives CDR1 KGHDR, CDR2 SFDVKD. This CDR3 has 14 amino acids.